The source of this T cell receptor beta chain is a study of regulatory T cells in long-lasting Graves disease (dated by TCRdb to the early 2020s). Some background on the complete study: Persistent Graves' disease was defined as persistently positive TSH receptor autoantibodies together with antithyroid drug treatment for over 5 years. A total of 33 samples were covered by TCR sequencing, comprising approximately 13 persistent and about 20 newly diagnosed Graves' disease patients. On average, persistent Graves' disease patients in the clinical cohort had been on antithyroid drugs for about 9.3 years. Peripheral blood TCR sequencing and RNA sequencing compared persistent Graves' disease patients with newly diagnosed Graves' disease patients. The study was registered as a clinical trial and conducted in China.

As for this clonotype: Its cognate antigen has yet to be identified. Qualities for individual bases were not recorded, and no much larger clone is one base off.

Read against the paper, the sample's time point label means: persistent/refractory GD, antithyroid drugs over 5 years with positive TRAb. RNA was extracted from PBMCs in TRIzol for both TCR sequencing and RNA sequencing. Graves' disease was diagnosed according to American Thyroid Association guidelines. Patients for the study were recruited at an endocrinology department in Xi'an, China. From each patient, about 8.9 milliliters of peripheral blood was collected into an EDTA anticoagulant tube. Ficoll Paque Plus density gradient separation was used to isolate PBMCs, and no additional T cell sorting was done. RNA quality was checked with an Agilent 2100 Bioanalyzer and agarose gel, and concentration with a NanoDrop 2000. Receptor libraries were prepared by multiplex PCR. Sequencing relied on an Illumina HiSeq 4000. To build TCR beta libraries, CDR3 regions were amplified by Arm-PCR using iRepertoire HTBI primers. Before sequencing, the PCR products underwent gel purification. The study's own analysis went as follows. A total of some 65 TRBV and 14 TRBJ segments were identified across samples and were used for gene usage analysis of CDR3 amino acid clonotypes. COPE and FqMerger were used to merge filtered high-quality paired reads into contigs. Contigs were aligned with BLAST to IMGT TRBV, TRBD and TRBJ reference genes, and CDR3 was defined per IMGT. Any clonotype with a frequency above 0.1% was classified as a highly expanded clone. Repertoire diversity was measured by Shannon entropy, and V-J evenness by the Gini coefficient. A clonotype found in more than one individual was treated as public. Clones were called with MiXCR by TCRdb after fastp trimmed the public reads at Q25, and only in-frame beta chains were retained. Every entry covers one CDR3 protein and lists the most common genes and DNA from its rows. In this record, the V and J calls reflect TCRdb's handling and not the investigators' own analysis. Here the sample has approximately 400,000 distinct CDR3 sequences; roughly 24% occur a single time. The ten largest clonotypes hold 25% to 30% of the sample.

The paper's findings and limits, for the study overall: Preferential use of TRBV28, TRBJ1-2 and TRBJ2-5 was observed in persistent disease, whereas TRBV20-1 and TRBJ2-1 were favored in newly diagnosed disease. The small sample size was acknowledged by the authors as a limitation that may reduce accuracy. Peripheral blood alone was examined, since thyroid tissue, which constituted the primary lesion, could not be accessed. Persistent Graves' disease patients showed lower TCR Shannon entropy and fewer highly expanded clones than newly diagnosed patients, suggesting clonal expansion. Persistent patients shared more public clonotypes among themselves (under 3,000) than newly diagnosed patients did (approximately 970). Sequencing and analysis were restricted to the TCR beta chain.

The V end loses 1 base and the J end loses 8 bases, and a stretch of 8 bases separates them. The CDR1 and CDR2 encoded by the germline V gene are MGHDK and SYGVNS. The CDR3 holds 13 amino acids from the cysteine to the phenylalanine. Kept here is only the CDR3 DNA, which spans 39 bases and is read in frame from base 1. The chain uses TRBV25-1 and TRBJ1-4, and possibly TRBD1, on 6 matching bases. This clonotype was sampled from a woman aged 40 to 50 with Graves disease. Donor details come from another sample of the same person, matched by shared clones. The specimen comprised peripheral blood mononuclear cells (PBMCs), sampled when the disease was refractory, from a patient treated with antithyroid drugs. DNA sequence: TGTGCCAGCAGTGAATGGGGGCAAGAAAAACTGTTTTTT. Translation gives CASSEWGQEKLFF.